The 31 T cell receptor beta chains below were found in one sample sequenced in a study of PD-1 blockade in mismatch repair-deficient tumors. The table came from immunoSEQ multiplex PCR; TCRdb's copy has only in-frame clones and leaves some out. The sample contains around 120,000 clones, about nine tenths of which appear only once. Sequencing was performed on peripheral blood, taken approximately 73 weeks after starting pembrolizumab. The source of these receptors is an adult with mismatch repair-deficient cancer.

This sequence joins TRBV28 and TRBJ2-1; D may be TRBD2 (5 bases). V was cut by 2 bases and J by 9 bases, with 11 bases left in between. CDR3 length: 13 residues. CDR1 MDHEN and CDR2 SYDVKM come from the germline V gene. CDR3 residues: CASSLMASTEQFF. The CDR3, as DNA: TGTGCCAGCAGTTTAATGGCTAGCACTGAGCAGTTCTTC.

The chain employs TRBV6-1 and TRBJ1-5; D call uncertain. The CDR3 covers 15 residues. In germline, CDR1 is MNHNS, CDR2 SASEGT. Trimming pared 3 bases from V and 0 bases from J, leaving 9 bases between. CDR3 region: CASSETPYSNQPQHF. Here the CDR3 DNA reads TGTGCCAGCAGTGAGACCCCGTATAGCAATCAGCCCCAGCATTTT.

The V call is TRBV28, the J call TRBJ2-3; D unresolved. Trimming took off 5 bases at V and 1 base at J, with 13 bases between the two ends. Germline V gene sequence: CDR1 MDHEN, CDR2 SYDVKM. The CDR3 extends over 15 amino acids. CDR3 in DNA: TGTGCCAGCAGTGCGAACATAAAACGCACAGATACGCAGTATTTT. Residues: CASSANIKRTDTQYF. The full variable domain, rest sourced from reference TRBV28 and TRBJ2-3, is DVKVTQSSRYLVKRTGEKVFLECVQDMDHENMFWYRQDPGLGLRLIYFSYDVKMKEKGDIPEGYSVSREKKERFSLILESASTNQTSMYLCASSANIKRTDTQYFGPGTRLTVL.

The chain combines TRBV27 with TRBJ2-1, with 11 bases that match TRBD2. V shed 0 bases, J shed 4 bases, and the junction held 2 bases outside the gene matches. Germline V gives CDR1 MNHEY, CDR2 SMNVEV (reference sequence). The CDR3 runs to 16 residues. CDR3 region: CASSLSGTSGYNEQFF. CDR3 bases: TGTGCCAGCAGTTTATCCGGGACTAGCGGTTACAATGAGCAGTTCTTC.

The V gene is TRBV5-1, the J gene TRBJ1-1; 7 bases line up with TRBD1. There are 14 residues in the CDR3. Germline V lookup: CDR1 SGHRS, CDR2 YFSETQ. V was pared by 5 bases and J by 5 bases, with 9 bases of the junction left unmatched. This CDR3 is CASRPDRVVTEAFF. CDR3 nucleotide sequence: TGCGCCAGCAGACCTGACAGGGTGGTTACTGAAGCTTTCTTT. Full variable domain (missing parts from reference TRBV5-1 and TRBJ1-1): KAGVTQTPRYLIKTRGQQVTLSCSPISGHRSVSWYQQTPGQGLQFLFEYFSETQRNKGNFPGRFSGRQFSNSRSEMNVSTLELGDSALYLCASRPDRVVTEAFFGQGTRLTVV.

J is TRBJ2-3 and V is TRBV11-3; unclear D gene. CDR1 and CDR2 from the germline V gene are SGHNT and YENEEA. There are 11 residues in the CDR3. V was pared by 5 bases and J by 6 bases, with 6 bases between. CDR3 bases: TGTGCCAGCAGCGAAGGGGATACGCAGTATTTT. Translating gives CASSEGDTQYF.

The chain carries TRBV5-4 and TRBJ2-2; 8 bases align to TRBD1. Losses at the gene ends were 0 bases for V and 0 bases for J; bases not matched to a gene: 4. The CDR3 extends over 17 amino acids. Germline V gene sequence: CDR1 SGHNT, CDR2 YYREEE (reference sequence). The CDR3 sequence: CASSLAPGQANTGELFF. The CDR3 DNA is TGTGCCAGCAGCTTGGCGCCGGGACAGGCGAACACCGGGGAGCTGTTTTTT.

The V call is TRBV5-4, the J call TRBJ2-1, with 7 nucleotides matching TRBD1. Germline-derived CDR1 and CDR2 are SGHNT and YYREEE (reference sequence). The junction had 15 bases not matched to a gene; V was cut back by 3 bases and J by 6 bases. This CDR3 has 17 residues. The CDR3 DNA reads TGTGCCAGCAGCTCCGTTCCGAGACAGGGCCCCACCAATGAGCAGTTCTTC. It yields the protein CASSSVPRQGPTNEQFF.

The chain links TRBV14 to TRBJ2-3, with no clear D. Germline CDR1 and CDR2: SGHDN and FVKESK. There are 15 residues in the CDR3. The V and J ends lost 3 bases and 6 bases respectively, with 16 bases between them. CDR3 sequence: CASSQDVGGADTQYF. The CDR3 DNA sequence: TGTGCCAGCAGCCAGGACGTGGGCGGAGCGGATACGCAGTATTTT.

CDR3: CASTPDRRSGGYTF. In DNA, the CDR3 is TGTGCCAGCACCCCCGACCGCCGTTCAGGTGGCTACACCTTC. The chain joins TRBV6-1 to TRBJ1-2; no clear D. Germline V gene lookup returns CDR1 MNHNS and CDR2 SASEGT. V shed 7 bases and J shed 7 bases, with 19 bases lying between them. This CDR3 contains 14 residues.

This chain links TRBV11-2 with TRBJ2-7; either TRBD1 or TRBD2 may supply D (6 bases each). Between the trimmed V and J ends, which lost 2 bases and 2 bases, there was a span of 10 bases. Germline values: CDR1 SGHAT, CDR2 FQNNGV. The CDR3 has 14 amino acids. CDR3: CASSLSGGAYEQYF. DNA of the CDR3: TGTGCCAGCAGCTTATCCGGGGGCGCCTACGAGCAGTACTTC. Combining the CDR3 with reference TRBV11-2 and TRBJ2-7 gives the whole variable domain EAGVAQSPRYKIIEKRQSVAFWCNPISGHATLYWYQQILGQGPKLLIQFQNNGVVDDSQLPKDRFSAERLKGVDSTLKIQPAKLEDSAVYLCASSLSGGAYEQYFGPGTRLTVT.

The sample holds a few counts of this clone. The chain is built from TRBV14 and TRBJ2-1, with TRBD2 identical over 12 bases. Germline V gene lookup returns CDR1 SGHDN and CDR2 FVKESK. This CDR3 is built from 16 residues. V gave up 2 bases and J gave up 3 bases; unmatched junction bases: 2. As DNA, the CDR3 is TGTGCCAGCAGCCAAAGACTAGCGGGAGACTACAATGAGCAGTTCTTC. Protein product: CASSQRLAGDYNEQFF.

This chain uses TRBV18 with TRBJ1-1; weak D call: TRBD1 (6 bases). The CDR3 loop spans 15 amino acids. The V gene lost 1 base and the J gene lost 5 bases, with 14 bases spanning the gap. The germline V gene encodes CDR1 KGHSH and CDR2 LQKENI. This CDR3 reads CASSPLTGAGTEAFF. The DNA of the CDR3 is TGTGCCAGCTCACCACTGACGGGGGCTGGGACTGAAGCTTTCTTT. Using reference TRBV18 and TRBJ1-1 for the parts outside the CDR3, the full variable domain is NAGVMQNPRHLVRRRGQEARLRCSPMKGHSHVYWYRQLPEEGLKFMVYLQKENIIDESGMPKERFSAEFPKEGPSILRIQQVVRGDSAAYFCASSPLTGAGTEAFFGQGTRLTVV.

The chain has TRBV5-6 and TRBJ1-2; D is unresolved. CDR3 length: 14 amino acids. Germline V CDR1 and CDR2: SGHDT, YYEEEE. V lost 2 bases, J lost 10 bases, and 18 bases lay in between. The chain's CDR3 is CASSLTMTNSHYTF. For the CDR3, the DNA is TGTGCCAGCAGCTTAACTATGACAAACAGCCACTACACCTTC. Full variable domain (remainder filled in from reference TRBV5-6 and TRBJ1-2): DAGVTQSPTHLIKTRGQQVTLRCSPKSGHDTVSWYQQALGQGPQFIFQYYEEEERQRGNFPDRFSGHQFPNYSSELNVNALLLGDSALYLCASSLTMTNSHYTFGSGTRLTVV.

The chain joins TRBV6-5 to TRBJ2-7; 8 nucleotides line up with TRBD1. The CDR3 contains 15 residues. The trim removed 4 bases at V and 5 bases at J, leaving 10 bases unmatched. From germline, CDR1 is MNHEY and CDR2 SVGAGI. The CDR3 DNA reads TGTGCCAGCAGTTCACCGAGACAGGGGACCCACGAGCAGTACTTC. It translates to CASSSPRQGTHEQYF.

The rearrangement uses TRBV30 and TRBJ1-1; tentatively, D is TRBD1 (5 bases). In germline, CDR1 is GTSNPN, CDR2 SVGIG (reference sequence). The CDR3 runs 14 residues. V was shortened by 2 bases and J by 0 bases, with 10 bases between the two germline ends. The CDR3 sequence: CAWSSGPLNTEAFF. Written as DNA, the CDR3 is TGTGCCTGGAGTTCAGGGCCCTTGAACACTGAAGCTTTCTTT.

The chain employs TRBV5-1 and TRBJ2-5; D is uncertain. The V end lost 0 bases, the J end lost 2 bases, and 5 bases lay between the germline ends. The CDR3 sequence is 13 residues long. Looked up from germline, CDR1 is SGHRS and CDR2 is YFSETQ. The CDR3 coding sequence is TGCGCCAGCAGCTTGGACAGACAAGAGACCCAGTACTTC. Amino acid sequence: CASSLDRQETQYF.

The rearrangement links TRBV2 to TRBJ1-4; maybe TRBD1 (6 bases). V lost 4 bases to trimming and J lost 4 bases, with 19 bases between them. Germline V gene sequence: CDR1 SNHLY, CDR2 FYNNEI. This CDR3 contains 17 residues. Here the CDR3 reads CASSVGSFGQHNEKLFF. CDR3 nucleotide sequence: TGTGCCAGCAGTGTGGGAAGCTTCGGACAGCATAATGAAAAACTGTTTTTT.

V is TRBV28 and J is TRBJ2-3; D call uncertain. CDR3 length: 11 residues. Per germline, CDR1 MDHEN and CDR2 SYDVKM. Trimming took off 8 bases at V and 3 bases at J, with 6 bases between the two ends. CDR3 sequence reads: CASVSTDTQYF. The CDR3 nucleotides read TGTGCCAGCGTGAGTACAGATACGCAGTATTTT.

The CDR3: CASSLLAGGTDTQYF. In DNA, the CDR3 is TGTGCCAGCAGCTTGTTAGCGGGAGGCACAGATACGCAGTATTTT. The chain joins TRBV7-9 to TRBJ2-3, with 9 nucleotides matching TRBD2. V trimming: 3 bases; J trimming: 1 base; junction bases outside the gene matches: 2. CDR1 and CDR2 from the germline V gene are SEHNR and FQNEAQ (reference sequence). The CDR3 extends over 15 amino acids.

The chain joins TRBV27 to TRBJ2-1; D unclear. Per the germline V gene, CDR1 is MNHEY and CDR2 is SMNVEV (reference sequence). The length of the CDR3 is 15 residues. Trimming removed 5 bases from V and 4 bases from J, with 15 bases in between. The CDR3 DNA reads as TGTGCCAGCAGTGCAACGGACGGAACTTACAATGAGCAGTTCTTC. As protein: CASSATDGTYNEQFF.

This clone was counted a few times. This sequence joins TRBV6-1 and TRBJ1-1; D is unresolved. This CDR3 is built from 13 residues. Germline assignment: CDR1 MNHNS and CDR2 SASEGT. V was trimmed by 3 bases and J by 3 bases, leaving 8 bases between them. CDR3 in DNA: TGTGCCAGCAGTGATATGAGGGACACTGAAGCTTTCTTT. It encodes CASSDMRDTEAFF.

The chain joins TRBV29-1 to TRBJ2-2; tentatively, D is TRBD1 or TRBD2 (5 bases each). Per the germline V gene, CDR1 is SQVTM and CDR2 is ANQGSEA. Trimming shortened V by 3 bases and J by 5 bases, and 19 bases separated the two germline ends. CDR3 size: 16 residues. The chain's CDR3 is CSVDVKGRGVTGELFF. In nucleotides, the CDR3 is TGCAGCGTTGACGTTAAGGGGAGAGGAGTAACCGGGGAGCTGTTTTTT.

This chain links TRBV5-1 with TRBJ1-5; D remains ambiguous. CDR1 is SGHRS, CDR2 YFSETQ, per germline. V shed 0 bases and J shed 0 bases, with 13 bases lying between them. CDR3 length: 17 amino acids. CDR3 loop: CASSLGPSGPSNQPQHF. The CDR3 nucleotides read TGCGCCAGCAGCTTGGGTCCCTCCGGCCCTAGCAATCAGCCCCAGCATTTT.

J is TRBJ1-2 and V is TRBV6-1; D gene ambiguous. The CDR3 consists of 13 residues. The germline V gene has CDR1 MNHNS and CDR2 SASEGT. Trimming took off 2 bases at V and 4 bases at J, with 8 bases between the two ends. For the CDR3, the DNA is TGTGCCAGCAGTGAACTTGGCAGCTATGGCTACACCTTC. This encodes CASSELGSYGYTF.

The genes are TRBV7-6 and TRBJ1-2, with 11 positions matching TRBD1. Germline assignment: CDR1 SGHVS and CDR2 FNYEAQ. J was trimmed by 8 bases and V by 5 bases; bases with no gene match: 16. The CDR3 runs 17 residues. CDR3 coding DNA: TGTGCCAGCAGCCCCGAACCGAGGACAGGGGGCGCTAACGGCTACACCTTC. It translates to CASSPEPRTGGANGYTF.

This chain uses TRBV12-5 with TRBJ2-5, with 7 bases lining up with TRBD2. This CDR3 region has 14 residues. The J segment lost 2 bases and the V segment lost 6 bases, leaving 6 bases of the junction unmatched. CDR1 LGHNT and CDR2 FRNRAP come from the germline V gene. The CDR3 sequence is CASGLGTTQETQYF. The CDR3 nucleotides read TGTGCTAGTGGACTCGGGACTACGCAAGAGACCCAGTACTTC.

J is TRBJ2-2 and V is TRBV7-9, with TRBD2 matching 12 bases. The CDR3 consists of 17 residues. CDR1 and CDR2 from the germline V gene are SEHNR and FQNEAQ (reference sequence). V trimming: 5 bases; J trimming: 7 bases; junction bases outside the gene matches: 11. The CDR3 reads CASSPFRLAGVVGELFF. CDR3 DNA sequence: TGTGCCAGCAGCCCATTCCGACTAGCGGGAGTTGTCGGGGAGCTGTTTTTT.

CDR3 bases: TGCGCCAGCACCCCACTGGGGACGGCAACACAAGAGACCCAGTACTTC. This sequence encodes CASTPLGTATQETQYF. The chain uses TRBV5-1 and TRBJ2-5; possibly TRBD1 or TRBD2 for D (5 bases each). Trimming took 6 bases from V and 2 from J, leaving 20 bases between them. Germline CDR1 and CDR2: SGHRS and YFSETQ. The CDR3 sequence is 16 residues long.

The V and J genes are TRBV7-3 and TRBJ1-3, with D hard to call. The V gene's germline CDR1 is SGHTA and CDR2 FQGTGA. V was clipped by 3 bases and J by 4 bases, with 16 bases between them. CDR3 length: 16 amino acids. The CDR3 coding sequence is TGTGCCAGCAGCTTCACGACGGCTTTTAAAGGAAACACCATATATTTT. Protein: CASSFTTAFKGNTIYF.

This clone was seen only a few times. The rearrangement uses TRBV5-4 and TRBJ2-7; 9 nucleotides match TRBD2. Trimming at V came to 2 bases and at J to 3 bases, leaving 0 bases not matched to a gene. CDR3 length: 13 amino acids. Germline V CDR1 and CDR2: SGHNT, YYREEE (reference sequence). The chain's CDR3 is CASSFSGSYEQYF. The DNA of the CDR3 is TGTGCCAGCAGCTTTAGCGGGAGCTACGAGCAGTACTTC.